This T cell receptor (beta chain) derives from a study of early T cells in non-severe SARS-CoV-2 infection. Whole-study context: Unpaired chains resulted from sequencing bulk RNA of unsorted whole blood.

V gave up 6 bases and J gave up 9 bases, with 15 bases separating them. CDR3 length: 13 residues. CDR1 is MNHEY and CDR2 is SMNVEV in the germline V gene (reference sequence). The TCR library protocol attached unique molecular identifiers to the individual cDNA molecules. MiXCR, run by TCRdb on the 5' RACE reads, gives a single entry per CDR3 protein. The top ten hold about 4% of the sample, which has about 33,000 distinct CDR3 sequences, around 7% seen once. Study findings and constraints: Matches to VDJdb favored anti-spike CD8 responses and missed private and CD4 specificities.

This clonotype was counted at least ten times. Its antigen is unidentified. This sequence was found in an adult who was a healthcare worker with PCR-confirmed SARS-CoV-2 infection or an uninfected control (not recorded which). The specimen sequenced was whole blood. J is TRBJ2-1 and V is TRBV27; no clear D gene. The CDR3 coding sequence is TGTGCCAGCAGCCCTCTTTTGGTCGGTGAGCAGTTCTTC. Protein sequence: CASSPLLVGEQFF.